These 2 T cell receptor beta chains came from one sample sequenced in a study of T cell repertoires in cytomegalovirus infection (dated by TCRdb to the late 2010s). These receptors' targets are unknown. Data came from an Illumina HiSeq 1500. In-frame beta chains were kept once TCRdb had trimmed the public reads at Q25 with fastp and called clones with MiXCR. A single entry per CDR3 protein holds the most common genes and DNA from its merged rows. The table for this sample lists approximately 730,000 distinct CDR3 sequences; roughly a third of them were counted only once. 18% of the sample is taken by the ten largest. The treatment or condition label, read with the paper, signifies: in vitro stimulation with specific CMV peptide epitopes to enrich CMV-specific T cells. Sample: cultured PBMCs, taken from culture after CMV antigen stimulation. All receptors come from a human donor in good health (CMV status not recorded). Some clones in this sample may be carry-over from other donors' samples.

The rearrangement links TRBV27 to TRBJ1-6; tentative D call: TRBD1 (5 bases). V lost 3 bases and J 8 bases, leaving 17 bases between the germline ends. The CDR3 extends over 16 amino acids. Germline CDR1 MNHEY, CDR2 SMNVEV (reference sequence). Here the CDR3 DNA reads TGTGCCAGCAGTTTGGGGCGGCCAGGGCTCTATTCACCCCTCCACTTT. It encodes CASSLGRPGLYSPLHF.

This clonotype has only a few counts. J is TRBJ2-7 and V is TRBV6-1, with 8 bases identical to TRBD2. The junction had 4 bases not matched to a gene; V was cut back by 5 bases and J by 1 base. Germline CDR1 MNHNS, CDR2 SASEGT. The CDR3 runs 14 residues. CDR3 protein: CASSQLAESYEQYF. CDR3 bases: TGTGCCAGCAGTCAACTAGCGGAGTCCTACGAGCAGTACTTC.